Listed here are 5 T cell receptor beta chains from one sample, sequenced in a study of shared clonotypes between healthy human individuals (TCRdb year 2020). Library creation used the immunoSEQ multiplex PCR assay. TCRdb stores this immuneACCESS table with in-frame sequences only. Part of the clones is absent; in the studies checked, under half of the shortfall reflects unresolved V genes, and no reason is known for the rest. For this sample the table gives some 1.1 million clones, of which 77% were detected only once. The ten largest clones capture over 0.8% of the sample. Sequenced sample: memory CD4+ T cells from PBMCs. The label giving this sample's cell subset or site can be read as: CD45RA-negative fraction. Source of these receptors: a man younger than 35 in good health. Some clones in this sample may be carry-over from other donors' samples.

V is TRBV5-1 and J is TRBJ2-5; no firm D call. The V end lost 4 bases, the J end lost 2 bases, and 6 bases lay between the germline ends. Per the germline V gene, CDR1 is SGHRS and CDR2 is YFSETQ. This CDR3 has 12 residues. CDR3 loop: CASSIRQETQYF. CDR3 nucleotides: TGCGCCAGCAGCATACGGCAAGAGACCCAGTACTTC. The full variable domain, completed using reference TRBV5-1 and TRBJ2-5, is KAGVTQTPRYLIKTRGQQVTLSCSPISGHRSVSWYQQTPGQGLQFLFEYFSETQRNKGNFPGRFSGRQFSNSRSEMNVSTLELGDSALYLCASSIRQETQYFGPGTRLLVL.

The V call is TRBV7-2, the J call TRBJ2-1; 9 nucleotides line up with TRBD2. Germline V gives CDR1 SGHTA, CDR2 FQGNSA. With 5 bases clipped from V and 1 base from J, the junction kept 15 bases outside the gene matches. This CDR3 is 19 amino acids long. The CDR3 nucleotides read TGTGCCAGCAGCCCCCGACTGGCCGGGACTAGCAAATCCTACAATGAGCAGTTCTTC. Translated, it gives CASSPRLAGTSKSYNEQFF.

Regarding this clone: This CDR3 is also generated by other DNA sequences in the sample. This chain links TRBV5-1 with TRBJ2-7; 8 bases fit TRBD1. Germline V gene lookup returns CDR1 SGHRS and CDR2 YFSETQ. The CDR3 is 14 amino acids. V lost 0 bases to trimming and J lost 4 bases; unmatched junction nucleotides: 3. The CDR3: CASSLAQGAYEQYF. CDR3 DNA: TGCGCCAGCAGCTTGGCCCAGGGGGCGTACGAGCAGTACTTC.

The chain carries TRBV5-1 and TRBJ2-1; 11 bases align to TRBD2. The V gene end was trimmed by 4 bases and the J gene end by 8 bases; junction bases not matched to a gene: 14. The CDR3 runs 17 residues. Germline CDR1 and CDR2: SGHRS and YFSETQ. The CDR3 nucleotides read TGCGCCAGCAGCACAGGACTAGCGGGTTCCGCTCCCCATGAGCAGTTCTTC. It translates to CASSTGLAGSAPHEQFF.

CDR3 sequence (DNA): TGTGCCAGCAACCCCACGGACAGGTACAATGAGCAGTTCTTC. It codes for CASNPTDRYNEQFF. The genes are TRBV9 and TRBJ2-1; 7 nucleotides match TRBD1. Germline CDR1 reads SGDLS; CDR2 reads YYNGEE. This CDR3 has 14 amino acids. V was clipped by 6 bases and J by 4 bases; unmatched bases: 7.